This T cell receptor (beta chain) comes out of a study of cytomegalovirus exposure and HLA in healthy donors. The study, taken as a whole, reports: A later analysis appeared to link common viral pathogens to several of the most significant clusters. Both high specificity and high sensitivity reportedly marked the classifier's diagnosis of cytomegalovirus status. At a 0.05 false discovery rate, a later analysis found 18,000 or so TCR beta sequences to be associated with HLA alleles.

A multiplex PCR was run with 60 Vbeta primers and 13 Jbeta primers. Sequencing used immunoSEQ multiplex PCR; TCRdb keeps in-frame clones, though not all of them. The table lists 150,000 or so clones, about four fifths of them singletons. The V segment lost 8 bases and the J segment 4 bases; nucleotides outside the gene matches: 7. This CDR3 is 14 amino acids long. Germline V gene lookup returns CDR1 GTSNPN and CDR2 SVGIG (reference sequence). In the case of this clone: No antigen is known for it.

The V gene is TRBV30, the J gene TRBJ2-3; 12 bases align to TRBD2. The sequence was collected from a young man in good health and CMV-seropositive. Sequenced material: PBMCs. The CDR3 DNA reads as TGTGCCCGGGGGACTAGCGGGTTTTCAGATACGCAGTATTTT. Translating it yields CARGTSGFSDTQYF.